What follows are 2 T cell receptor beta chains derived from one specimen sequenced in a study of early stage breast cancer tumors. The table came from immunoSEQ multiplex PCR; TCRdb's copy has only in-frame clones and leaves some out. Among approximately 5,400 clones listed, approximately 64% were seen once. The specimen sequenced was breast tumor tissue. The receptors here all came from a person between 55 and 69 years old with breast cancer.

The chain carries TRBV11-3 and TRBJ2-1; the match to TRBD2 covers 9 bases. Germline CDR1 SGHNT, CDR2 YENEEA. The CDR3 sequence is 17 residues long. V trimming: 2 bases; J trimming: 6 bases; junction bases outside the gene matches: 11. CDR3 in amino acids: CASSLRRGGLNSNEQFF. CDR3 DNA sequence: TGTGCCAGCAGCTTAAGGCGGGGGGGCCTTAACTCCAATGAGCAGTTCTTC.

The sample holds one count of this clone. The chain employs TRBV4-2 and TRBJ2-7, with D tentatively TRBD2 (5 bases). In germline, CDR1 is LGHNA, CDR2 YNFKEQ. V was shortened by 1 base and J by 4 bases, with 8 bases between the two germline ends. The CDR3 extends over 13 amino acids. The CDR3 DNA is TGTGCCAGCAGCCAAGGAGTAGCGTACGAGCAGTACTTC. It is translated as CASSQGVAYEQYF.